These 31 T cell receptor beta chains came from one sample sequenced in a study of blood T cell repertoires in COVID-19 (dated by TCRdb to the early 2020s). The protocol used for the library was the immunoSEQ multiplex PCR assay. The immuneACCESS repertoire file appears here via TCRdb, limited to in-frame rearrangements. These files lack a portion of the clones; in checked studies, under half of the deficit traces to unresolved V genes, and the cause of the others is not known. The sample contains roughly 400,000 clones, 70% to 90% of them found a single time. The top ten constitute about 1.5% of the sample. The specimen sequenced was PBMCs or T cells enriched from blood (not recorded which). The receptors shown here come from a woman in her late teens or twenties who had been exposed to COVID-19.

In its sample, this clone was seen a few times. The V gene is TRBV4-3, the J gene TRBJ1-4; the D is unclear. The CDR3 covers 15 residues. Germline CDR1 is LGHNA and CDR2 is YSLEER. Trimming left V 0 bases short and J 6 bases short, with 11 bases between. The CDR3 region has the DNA TGCGCCAGCAGCCAAGAGAGGATTCTAGATGAAAAACTGTTTTTT. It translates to CASSQERILDEKLFF.

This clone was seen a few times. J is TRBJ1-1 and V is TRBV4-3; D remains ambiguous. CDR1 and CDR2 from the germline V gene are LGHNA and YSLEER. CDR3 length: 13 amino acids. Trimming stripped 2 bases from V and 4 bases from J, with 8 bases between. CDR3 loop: CASSQQVITEAFF. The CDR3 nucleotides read TGCGCCAGCAGCCAACAGGTTATCACTGAAGCTTTCTTT.

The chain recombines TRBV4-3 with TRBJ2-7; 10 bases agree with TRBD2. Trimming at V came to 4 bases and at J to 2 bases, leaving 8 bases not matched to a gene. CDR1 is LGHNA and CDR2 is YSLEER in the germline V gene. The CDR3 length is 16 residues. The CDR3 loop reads CASSRFFSGGPYEQYF. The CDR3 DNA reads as TGCGCCAGCAGCCGCTTTTTTAGCGGGGGGCCCTACGAGCAGTACTTC.

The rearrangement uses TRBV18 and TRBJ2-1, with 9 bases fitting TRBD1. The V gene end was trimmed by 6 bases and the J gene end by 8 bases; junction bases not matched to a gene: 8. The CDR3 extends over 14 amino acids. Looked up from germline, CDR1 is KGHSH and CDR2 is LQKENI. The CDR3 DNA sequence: TGTGCCAGCTCCCTAACGGACAGGGGAGATGAGCAGTTCTTC. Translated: CASSLTDRGDEQFF.

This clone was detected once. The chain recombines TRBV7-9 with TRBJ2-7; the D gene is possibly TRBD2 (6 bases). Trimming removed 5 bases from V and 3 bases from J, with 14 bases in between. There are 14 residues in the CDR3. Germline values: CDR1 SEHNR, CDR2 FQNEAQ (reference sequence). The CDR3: CASSPRTGVYEQYF. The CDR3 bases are TGTGCCAGCAGCCCTCGTACGGGGGTCTACGAGCAGTACTTC.

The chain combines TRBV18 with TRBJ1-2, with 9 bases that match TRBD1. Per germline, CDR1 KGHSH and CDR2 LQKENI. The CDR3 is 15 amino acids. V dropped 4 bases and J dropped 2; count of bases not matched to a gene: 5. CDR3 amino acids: CASSRKGTGNYGYTF. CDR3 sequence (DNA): TGTGCCAGCTCACGAAAAGGGACAGGGAACTATGGCTACACCTTC. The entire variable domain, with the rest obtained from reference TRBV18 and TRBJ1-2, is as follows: NAGVMQNPRHLVRRRGQEARLRCSPMKGHSHVYWYRQLPEEGLKFMVYLQKENIIDESGMPKERFSAEFPKEGPSILRIQQVVRGDSAAYFCASSRKGTGNYGYTFGSGTRLTVV.

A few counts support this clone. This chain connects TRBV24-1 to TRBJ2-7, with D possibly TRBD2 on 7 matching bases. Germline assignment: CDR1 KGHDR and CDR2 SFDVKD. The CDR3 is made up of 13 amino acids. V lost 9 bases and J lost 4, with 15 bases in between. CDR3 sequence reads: CATSGEGGYEQYF. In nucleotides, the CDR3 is TGTGCCACCTCCGGGGAGGGGGGTTACGAGCAGTACTTC.

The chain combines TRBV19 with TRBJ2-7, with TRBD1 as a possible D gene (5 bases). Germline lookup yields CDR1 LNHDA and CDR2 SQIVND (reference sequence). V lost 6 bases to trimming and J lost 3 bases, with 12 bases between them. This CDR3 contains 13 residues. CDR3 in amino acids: CASSMQGSYEQYF. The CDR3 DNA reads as TGTGCCAGTAGCATGCAGGGTAGCTACGAGCAGTACTTC.

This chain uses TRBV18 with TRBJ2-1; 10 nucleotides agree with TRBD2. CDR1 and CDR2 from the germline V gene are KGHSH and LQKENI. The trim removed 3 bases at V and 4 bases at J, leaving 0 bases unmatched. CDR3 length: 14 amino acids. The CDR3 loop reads CASSPGLAYNEQFF. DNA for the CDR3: TGTGCCAGCTCACCGGGACTAGCGTACAATGAGCAGTTCTTC. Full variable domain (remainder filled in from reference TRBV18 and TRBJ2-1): NAGVMQNPRHLVRRRGQEARLRCSPMKGHSHVYWYRQLPEEGLKFMVYLQKENIIDESGMPKERFSAEFPKEGPSILRIQQVVRGDSAAYFCASSPGLAYNEQFFGPGTRLTVL.

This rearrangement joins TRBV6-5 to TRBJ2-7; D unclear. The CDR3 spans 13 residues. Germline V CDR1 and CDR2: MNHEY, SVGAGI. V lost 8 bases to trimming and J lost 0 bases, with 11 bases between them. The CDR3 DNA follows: TGTGCCAGCTCAATCATCGGCTCCTACGAGCAGTACTTC. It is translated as CASSIIGSYEQYF.

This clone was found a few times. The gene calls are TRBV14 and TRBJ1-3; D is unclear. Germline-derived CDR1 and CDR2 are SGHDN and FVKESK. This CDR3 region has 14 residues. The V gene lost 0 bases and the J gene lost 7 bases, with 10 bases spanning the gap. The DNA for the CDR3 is TGTGCCAGCAGCCAAGATTGGGCGGGGAACACCATATATTTT. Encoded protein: CASSQDWAGNTIYF.

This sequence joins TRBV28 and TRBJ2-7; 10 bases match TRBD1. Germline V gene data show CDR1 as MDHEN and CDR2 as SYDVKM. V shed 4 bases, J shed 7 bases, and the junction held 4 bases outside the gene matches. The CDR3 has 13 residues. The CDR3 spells CASSSGQGSEQYF. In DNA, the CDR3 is TGTGCCAGCAGTTCGGGACAGGGGAGTGAGCAGTACTTC.

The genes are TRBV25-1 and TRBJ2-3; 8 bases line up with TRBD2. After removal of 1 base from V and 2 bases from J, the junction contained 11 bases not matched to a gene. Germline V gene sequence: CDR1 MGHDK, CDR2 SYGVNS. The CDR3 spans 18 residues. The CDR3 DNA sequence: TGTGCCAGCAGTGAATGGGGTAGCGGGACTGCACACACAGATACGCAGTATTTT. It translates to CASSEWGSGTAHTDTQYF.

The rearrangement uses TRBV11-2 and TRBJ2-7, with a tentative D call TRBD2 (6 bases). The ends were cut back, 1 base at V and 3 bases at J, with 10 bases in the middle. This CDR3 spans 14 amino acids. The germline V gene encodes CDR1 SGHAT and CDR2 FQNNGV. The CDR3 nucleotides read TGTGCCAGCAGCTTAGCGGCGGGACTCTACGAGCAGTACTTC. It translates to CASSLAAGLYEQYF.

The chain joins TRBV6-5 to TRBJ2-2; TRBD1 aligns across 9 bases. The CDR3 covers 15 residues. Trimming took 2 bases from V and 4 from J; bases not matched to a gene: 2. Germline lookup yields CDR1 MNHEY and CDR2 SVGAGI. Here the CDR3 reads CASSYRDRATGELFF. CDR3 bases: TGTGCCAGCAGTTACCGGGACAGGGCCACCGGGGAGCTGTTTTTT.

The CDR3 sequence is CASSLQGRGLVGSPLHF. The CDR3 DNA follows: TGTGCCAGCAGCCTTCAGGGCAGGGGGCTTGTAGGGTCACCCCTCCACTTT. The V call is TRBV27, the J call TRBJ1-6; TRBD1 aligns across 8 bases. The CDR3 has 17 residues. The V segment lost 6 bases and the J segment 10 bases; nucleotides outside the gene matches: 17. Germline loops: CDR1 MNHEY, CDR2 SMNVEV (reference sequence).

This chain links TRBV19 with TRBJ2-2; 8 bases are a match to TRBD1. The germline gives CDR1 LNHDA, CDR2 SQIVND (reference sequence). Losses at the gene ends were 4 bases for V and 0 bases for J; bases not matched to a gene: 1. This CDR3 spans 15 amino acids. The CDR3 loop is CASSRDRSNTGELFF. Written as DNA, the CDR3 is TGTGCCAGTAGTAGGGACAGGTCGAACACCGGGGAGCTGTTTTTT.

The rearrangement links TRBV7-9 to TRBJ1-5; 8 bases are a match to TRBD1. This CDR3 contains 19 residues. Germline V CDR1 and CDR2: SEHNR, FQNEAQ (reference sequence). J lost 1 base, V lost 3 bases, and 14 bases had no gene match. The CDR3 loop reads CASSFGQGEVGVSNQPQHF. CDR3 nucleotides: TGTGCCAGCAGCTTCGGACAGGGAGAAGTAGGTGTAAGCAATCAGCCCCAGCATTTT.

This chain's CDR3 is CASSFGQGTYEQYF. Written as DNA, the CDR3 is TGTGCCAGCAGCTTCGGACAGGGTACCTACGAGCAGTACTTC. The chain employs TRBV5-6 and TRBJ2-7, with 8 nucleotides matching TRBD1. This CDR3 has 14 residues. Losses at the gene ends were 2 bases for V and 2 bases for J; bases not matched to a gene: 3. The germline V gene has CDR1 SGHDT and CDR2 YYEEEE.

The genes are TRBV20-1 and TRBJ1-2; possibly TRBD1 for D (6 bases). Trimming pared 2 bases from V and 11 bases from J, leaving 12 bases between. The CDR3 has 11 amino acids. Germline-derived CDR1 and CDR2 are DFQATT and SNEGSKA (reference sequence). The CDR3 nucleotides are TGCAGTGCTAGATTATTACAGGGTTACACCTTC. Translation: CSARLLQGYTF.

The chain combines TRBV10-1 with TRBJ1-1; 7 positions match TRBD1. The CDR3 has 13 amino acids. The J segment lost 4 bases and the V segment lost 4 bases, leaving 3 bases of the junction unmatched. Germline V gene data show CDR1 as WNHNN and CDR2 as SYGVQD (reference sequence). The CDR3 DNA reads TGCGCCAGCAGTGGACAGGGTTTCACTGAAGCTTTCTTT. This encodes CASSGQGFTEAFF.

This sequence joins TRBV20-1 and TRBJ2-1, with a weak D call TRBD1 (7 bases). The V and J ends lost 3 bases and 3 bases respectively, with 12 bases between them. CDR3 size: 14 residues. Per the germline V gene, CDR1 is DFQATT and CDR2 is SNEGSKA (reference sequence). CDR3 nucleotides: TGCAGTGCTAGTCCAGGGGGGCTCTACAATGAGCAGTTCTTC. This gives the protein CSASPGGLYNEQFF.

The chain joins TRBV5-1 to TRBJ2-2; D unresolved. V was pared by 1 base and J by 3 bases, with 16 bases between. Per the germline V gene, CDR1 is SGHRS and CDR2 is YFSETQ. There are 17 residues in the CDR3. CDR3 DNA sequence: TGCGCCAGCAGCTTGTCCCTGATGAGGATGGACACCGGGGAGCTGTTTTTT. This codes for CASSLSLMRMDTGELFF. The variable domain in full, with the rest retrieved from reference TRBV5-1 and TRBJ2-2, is KAGVTQTPRYLIKTRGQQVTLSCSPISGHRSVSWYQQTPGQGLQFLFEYFSETQRNKGNFPGRFSGRQFSNSRSEMNVSTLELGDSALYLCASSLSLMRMDTGELFFGEGSRLTVL.

The CDR3 spells CASSTGQQLNYGYTF. Written as DNA, the CDR3 is TGTGCCAGCAGCACGGGACAGCAACTTAACTATGGCTACACCTTC. The chain recombines TRBV7-2 with TRBJ1-2, with 7 bases fitting TRBD1. Germline trimming cut 5 bases from V and 1 base from J; bases unmatched to any gene: 7. The germline V gene encodes CDR1 SGHTA and CDR2 FQGNSA. CDR3 length equals 15 residues.

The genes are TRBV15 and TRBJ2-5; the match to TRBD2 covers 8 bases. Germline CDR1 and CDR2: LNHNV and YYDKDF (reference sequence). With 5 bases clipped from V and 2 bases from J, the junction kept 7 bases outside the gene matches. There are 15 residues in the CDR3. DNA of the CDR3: TGTGCCACCAGCGACCCGCGGGGGGCACAAGAGACCCAGTACTTC. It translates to CATSDPRGAQETQYF. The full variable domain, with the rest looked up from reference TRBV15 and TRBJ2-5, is DAMVIQNPRYQVTQFGKPVTLSCSQTLNHNVMYWYQQKSSQAPKLLFHYYDKDFNNEADTPDNFQSRRPNTSFCFLDIRSPGLGDTAMYLCATSDPRGAQETQYFGPGTRLLVL.

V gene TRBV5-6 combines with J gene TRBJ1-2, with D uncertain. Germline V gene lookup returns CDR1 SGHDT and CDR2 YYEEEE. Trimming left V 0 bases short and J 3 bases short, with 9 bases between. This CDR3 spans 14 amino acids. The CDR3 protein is CASSLVSVYYGYTF. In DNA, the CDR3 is TGTGCCAGCAGCTTGGTCTCAGTTTACTATGGCTACACCTTC.

CDR3 sequence (DNA): TGTGCCAGCAGTCGGACAGGGATTAATGAAAAACTGTTTTTT. Protein sequence: CASSRTGINEKLFF. The chain has TRBV7-8 and TRBJ1-4; 8 bases match TRBD1. V dropped 6 bases and J dropped 4; count of bases not matched to a gene: 4. Germline values: CDR1 SGHVS, CDR2 FQNEAQ. The CDR3 sequence is 14 residues long. The whole variable domain, filled in from reference TRBV7-8 and TRBJ1-4, reads GAGVSQSPRYKVAKRGQDVALRCDPISGHVSLFWYQQALGQGPEFLTYFQNEAQLDKSGLPSDRFFAERPEGSVSTLKIQRTQQEDSAVYLCASSRTGINEKLFFGSGTQLSVL.

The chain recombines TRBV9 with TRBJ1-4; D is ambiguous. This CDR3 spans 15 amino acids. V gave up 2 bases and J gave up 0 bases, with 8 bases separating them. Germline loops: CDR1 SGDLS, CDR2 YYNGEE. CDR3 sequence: CASSVGIATNEKLFF. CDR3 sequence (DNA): TGTGCCAGCAGCGTCGGGATTGCAACTAATGAAAAACTGTTTTTT.

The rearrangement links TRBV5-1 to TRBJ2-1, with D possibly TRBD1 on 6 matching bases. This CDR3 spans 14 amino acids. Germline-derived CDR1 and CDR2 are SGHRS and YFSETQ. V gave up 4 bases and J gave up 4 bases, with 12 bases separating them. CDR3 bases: TGCGCCAGCAGCCCAACAACAGGGTACAATGAGCAGTTCTTC. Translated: CASSPTTGYNEQFF.

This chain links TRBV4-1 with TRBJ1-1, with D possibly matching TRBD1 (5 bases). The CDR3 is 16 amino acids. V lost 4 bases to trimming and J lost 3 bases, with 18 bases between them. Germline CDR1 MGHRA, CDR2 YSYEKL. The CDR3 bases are TGCGCCAGCAGCCGAGTGCCCCGAGGAGGGGACACTGAAGCTTTCTTT. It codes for CASSRVPRGGDTEAFF.

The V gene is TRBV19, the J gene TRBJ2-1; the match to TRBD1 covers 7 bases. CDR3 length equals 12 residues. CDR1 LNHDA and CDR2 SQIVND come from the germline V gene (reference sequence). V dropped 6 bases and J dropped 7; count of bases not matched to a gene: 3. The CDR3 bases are TGTGCCAGTAGGACCAGGGGGAATGAGCAGTTCTTC. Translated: CASRTRGNEQFF.